This TCR beta chain emerged from a study of T cell changes during pregnancy in multiple sclerosis (dated by TCRdb to about 2019). Concerning the study at large: The study looked at changes in the T cell repertoire across pregnancy in women with multiple sclerosis.

Library preparation was by the immunoSEQ multiplex PCR assay. TCRdb took this table from immuneACCESS and kept in-frame rearrangements with V and J called. Such tables lack part of the clones; where checked against another copy, unresolved V genes explain under half of the gap, and the rest is unexplained. The sample table holds tens of thousands of clones, of which around 92% were seen once. The ten most abundant clones make up about 0.75% of the sample. As regards this clone: Its antigen has not been determined. Nothing much larger sits one base from this clone, and base qualities are not available.

Sequenced material: peripheral blood, taken in the third trimester of pregnancy. This sequence originates from a female donor in good health, enrolled as a control in a pregnancy study.

The DNA sequence is given as TGTGCCAGCAGCGAGGTCGGGCTAGCGGGAGCTGTAGATACGCAGTATTTT. Its protein is CASSEVGLAGAVDTQYF. The chain joins TRBV9 to TRBJ2-3; TRBD2 matches 10 bases in the middle. The CDR3 runs 17 residues from the cysteine to the phenylalanine. The sequence is cut down to CDR3 DNA, 51 bases in frame from base 1. V is pruned by 3 bases and J by 5 bases, leaving 12 bases of the junction without a gene match. CDR1 SGDLS and CDR2 YYNGEE are derived from the germline V gene.